A single sample gave rise to the 21 T cell receptor beta chains below, sequenced in a study of blood T cell repertoires in COVID-19. This table comes from immunoSEQ multiplex PCR, and its TCRdb copy is limited to in-frame clones, with some not included. The sample includes fewer than 400,000 clones, roughly 85% of them seen just once. Material: peripheral blood. The receptors come from a woman younger than 30 with acute or convalescent COVID-19.

The table lists this clone with a count of one. The chain uses TRBV19 and TRBJ2-2; 7 positions agree with TRBD1. Germline CDR1 and CDR2: LNHDA and SQIVND (reference sequence). The CDR3 spans 15 residues. V shed 6 bases and J 6 bases; nucleotides not matched to a gene: 10. CDR3 coding DNA: TGTGCCAGTAGGCGCCAGCCCGGGACAGCCGGGGAGCTGTTTTTT. This sequence encodes CASRRQPGTAGELFF.

The V gene is TRBV5-1, the J gene TRBJ2-7, with D possibly matching TRBD2 (6 bases). This CDR3 contains 17 residues. CDR1 is SGHRS, CDR2 YFSETQ, per germline. Trimming removed 4 bases at V and 3 bases at J, with 23 bases between. The chain's CDR3 is CASSLIGGGKFDYEQYF. For the CDR3, the DNA is TGCGCCAGCAGCCTGATAGGTGGGGGGAAGTTCGACTACGAGCAGTACTTC.

This chain joins TRBV19 and TRBJ1-1, with 7 bases fitting TRBD1. Unmatched junction bases numbered 9, after V lost 4 bases and J lost 4 bases. The CDR3 runs 15 residues. CDR1 is LNHDA and CDR2 is SQIVND in the germline V gene (reference sequence). CDR3 residues: CASSTTQGWGTEAFF. Here the CDR3 DNA reads TGTGCCAGTAGTACCACACAGGGGTGGGGCACTGAAGCTTTCTTT.

This clone was counted only a few times. The chain uses TRBV7-2 and TRBJ2-2, with no clear D. With 5 bases removed from V and 9 bases from J, the gap between germline ends came to 16 bases. CDR1 and CDR2 from the germline V gene are SGHTA and FQGNSA. The CDR3 has 14 amino acids. CDR3 residues: CASSESLTQRELFF. CDR3 coding DNA: TGTGCCAGCAGCGAGAGCCTTACACAGCGGGAGCTGTTTTTT.

The V and J genes are TRBV18 and TRBJ2-7; D gene unclear. Trimming left V 9 bases short and J 5 bases short, with 14 bases between. Germline V gives CDR1 KGHSH, CDR2 LQKENI. The CDR3 sequence is 12 residues long. CDR3 nucleotides: TGTGCCAGTACTACAAAACGTCACGAGCAGTACTTC. This gives the protein CASTTKRHEQYF.

In its sample, this clone was seen a few times. This specimen includes other DNA sequences encoding the same CDR3. The gene calls are TRBV7-9 and TRBJ2-1, with D possibly matching TRBD2 (5 bases). Germline V CDR1 and CDR2: SEHNR, FQNEAQ (reference sequence). CDR3 length: 14 amino acids. V was trimmed by 1 base and J by 9 bases, leaving 13 bases between them. In DNA, the CDR3 is TGTGCCAGCAGCTTAGTGGCCGGGGTTAGTGAGCAGTTCTTC. As protein: CASSLVAGVSEQFF.

This clone was detected once. The chain employs TRBV4-1 and TRBJ1-2, with D hard to call. From germline, CDR1 is MGHRA and CDR2 YSYEKL. The V end lost 0 bases, the J end lost 4 bases, and 6 bases lay between the germline ends. The CDR3 has 13 residues. DNA of the CDR3: TGCGCCAGCAGCCAAGATTATTCCTATGGCTACACCTTC. This translates into CASSQDYSYGYTF.

This clone was counted only a few times. The J gene is TRBJ1-2, the V gene TRBV27; D might be TRBD1 (6 bases). Germline lookup yields CDR1 MNHEY and CDR2 SMNVEV (reference sequence). The CDR3 is 14 amino acids. Trimming removed 6 bases from V and 5 bases from J, with 16 bases in between. CDR3 in amino acids: CASRTLGGPYGYTF. The CDR3 DNA follows: TGTGCCAGCAGAACATTGGGGGGGCCGTATGGCTACACCTTC.

The J gene is TRBJ2-7, the V gene TRBV9; a weak D match, TRBD2 (5 bases). V lost 3 bases and J 7 bases, leaving 14 bases between the germline ends. The CDR3 runs to 13 residues. The germline V gene has CDR1 SGDLS and CDR2 YYNGEE. CDR3 residues: CASSGTSPREQYF. Written as DNA, the CDR3 is TGTGCCAGCAGCGGGACTTCGCCGCGAGAGCAGTACTTC.

The rearrangement joins TRBV7-3 to TRBJ2-1, with D tentatively TRBD1 (6 bases). Deletions cut 3 bases from V and 0 bases from J, with 18 bases between. Germline assignment: CDR1 SGHTA and CDR2 FQGTGA. The CDR3 spans 18 residues. Here the CDR3 DNA reads TGTGCCAGCAGCTTCTCAGGGGCGGGTCGAAGCTCCTACAATGAGCAGTTCTTC. This codes for CASSFSGAGRSSYNEQFF.

V gene TRBV27 combines with J gene TRBJ1-4; the match to TRBD1 covers 7 bases. CDR3 length: 16 residues. The germline CDR1 and CDR2 sequences are MNHEY and SMNVEV (reference sequence). V shed 4 bases, J shed 6 bases, and the junction held 11 bases outside the gene matches. In DNA form, the CDR3 reads TGTGCCAGCAGTTCCATGACAGGGTCTAGTGATGAAAAACTGTTTTTT. Translating it yields CASSSMTGSSDEKLFF. The full variable domain, its missing parts supplied by reference TRBV27 and TRBJ1-4, is EAQVTQNPRYLITVTGKKLTVTCSQNMNHEYMSWYRQDPGLGLRQIYYSMNVEVTDKGDVPEGYKVSRKEKRNFPLILESPSPNQTSLYFCASSSMTGSSDEKLFFGSGTQLSVL.

The chain couples TRBV18 to TRBJ1-1; D possibly corresponds to TRBD1 (5 bases). The CDR3 contains 15 residues. V dropped 5 bases and J dropped 0 bases, with 13 bases sitting between them. CDR1 KGHSH and CDR2 LQKENI come from the germline V gene. The CDR3 nucleotides are TGTGCCAGCTCATCCTTGGGGGGAATGAACACTGAAGCTTTCTTT. This sequence encodes CASSSLGGMNTEAFF.

The chain is built from TRBV3-1 (or the pseudogene TRBV3-2) and TRBJ2-7; TRBD2 is a possible D gene (5 bases). V lost 8 bases and J 2 bases, leaving 7 bases between the germline ends. This CDR3 comprises 11 residues. CDR1 and CDR2 (germline): LGHDT, YNNKEL (reference sequence). The CDR3: CASSGAYEQYF. CDR3 DNA: TGTGCCAGCTCCGGGGCCTACGAGCAGTACTTC.

This rearrangement joins TRBV15 to TRBJ2-7; the D gene is possibly TRBD2 (6 bases). CDR1 is LNHNV and CDR2 is YYDKDF in the germline V gene (reference sequence). The CDR3 totals 14 residues. Between the trimmed V and J ends, which lost 1 base and 3 bases, there was a span of 10 bases. Here the CDR3 DNA reads TGTGCCACCAGCAGAGGGGGGGTTAGCTACGAGCAGTACTTC. As protein: CATSRGGVSYEQYF.

The rearrangement uses TRBV2 and TRBJ2-7; 7 bases map to TRBD1. Trimming took 11 bases from V and 2 from J; bases not matched to a gene: 9. The CDR3 contains 13 residues. Germline V lookup: CDR1 SNHLY, CDR2 FYNNEI. The CDR3 loop is CAQQGGQTYEQYF. In DNA form, the CDR3 reads TGTGCCCAGCAAGGGGGCCAAACCTACGAGCAGTACTTC.

The V call is TRBV6-5, the J call TRBJ1-1; D is ambiguous. Germline CDR1 is MNHEY and CDR2 is SVGAGI. V gave up 5 bases and J gave up 4 bases, with 14 bases separating them. The CDR3 covers 14 residues. CDR3 DNA sequence: TGTGCCAGCAGTAGGAATGCGGGGAGCACTGAAGCTTTCTTT. This codes for CASSRNAGSTEAFF.

The gene calls are TRBV11-3 and TRBJ1-4; D may be TRBD1 (5 bases). The CDR3 is made up of 13 amino acids. The germline V gene has CDR1 SGHNT and CDR2 YENEEA. V dropped 5 bases and J dropped 12 bases, with 16 bases sitting between them. The CDR3 protein is CASSPRQLVQLFF. In nucleotides, the CDR3 is TGTGCCAGCAGCCCAAGACAGCTAGTACAACTGTTTTTT.

J is TRBJ2-7 and V is TRBV23-1; D possibly corresponds to TRBD2 (7 bases). TRBV23-1 is an open reading frame, and its role is uncertain. V lost 0 bases and J 6 bases, leaving 9 bases between the germline ends. The CDR3 extends over 13 amino acids. CDR3 DNA: TGCGCCAGCAGTCAATCGGGAGGGGGCGAGCAGTACTTC. Protein: CASSQSGGGEQYF.

The chain has TRBV4-1 and TRBJ2-7, with 8 bases lining up with TRBD2. The V gene end was trimmed by 4 bases and the J gene end by 4 bases; junction bases not matched to a gene: 9. The CDR3 loop spans 15 amino acids. Looked up from germline, CDR1 is MGHRA and CDR2 is YSYEKL. CDR3 in amino acids: CASSRSQRELYEQYF. CDR3 coding DNA: TGCGCCAGCAGCCGGAGCCAGCGGGAGTTGTACGAGCAGTACTTC.

V gene TRBV19 combines with J gene TRBJ2-7, with no clear D. The V gene's germline CDR1 is LNHDA and CDR2 SQIVND (reference sequence). V lost 6 bases, J lost 1 base, and 10 bases lay in between. There are 13 residues in the CDR3. CDR3 in amino acids: CASRPEASYEQYF. Here the CDR3 DNA reads TGTGCCAGTAGACCCGAAGCGTCCTACGAGCAGTACTTC.

V gene TRBV9 combines with J gene TRBJ1-3, with D maybe TRBD1 (6 bases). The CDR3 length is 16 residues. The V end was cut by 4 bases, the J end by 0 bases, with 14 bases between. From germline, CDR1 is SGDLS and CDR2 YYNGEE. The DNA for the CDR3 is TGTGCCAGCAGCTCTTTTCAGGGGTCCTCTGGAAACACCATATATTTT. Translating gives CASSSFQGSSGNTIYF. Variable domain in full (rest from reference TRBV9 and TRBJ1-3): DSGVTQTPKHLITATGQRVTLRCSPRSGDLSVYWYQQSLDQGLQFLIQYYNGEERAKGNILERFSAQQFPDLHSELNLSSLELGDSALYFCASSSFQGSSGNTIYFGEGSWLTVV.